These 14 T cell receptor beta chains were sequenced from one sample in a study of STAT5B mutations in CD4+ large granular lymphocyte leukemia. Profiling relied on immunoSEQ multiplex PCR, and the TCRdb table lists in-frame clones only, not all of them. The repertoire holds 20,000 to 25,000 clones, 70% seen once, with approximately 30% in the top ten. The sample was CD4+ T cells from blood buffy coats. The receptors were gathered from a human donor in good health.

The chain recombines TRBV27 with TRBJ1-3, with 9 positions matching TRBD1. Germline values: CDR1 MNHEY, CDR2 SMNVEV (reference sequence). CDR3 length: 13 amino acids. V was clipped by 11 bases and J by 9 bases; unmatched bases: 11. The chain's CDR3 is CAGYGDRDCTIYF. As DNA, the CDR3 is TGTGCCGGCTATGGGGACAGGGACTGCACCATATATTTT.

CDR3 loop: CASSPRPAGGEFF. The CDR3 DNA reads TGTGCCAGCAGCCCTCGTCCAGCGGGAGGGGAGTTCTTC. The rearrangement links TRBV7-2 to TRBJ2-1; 10 nucleotides agree with TRBD2. V shed 5 bases, J shed 14 bases, and the junction held 9 bases outside the gene matches. CDR3 length: 13 amino acids. The germline CDR1 and CDR2 sequences are SGHTA and FQGNSA.

This clone was found a few times. The CDR3 reads CASSGSRGVNQPQHF. The CDR3 DNA follows: TGTGCCAGCAGTGGGTCCAGGGGGGTCAATCAGCCCCAGCATTTT. V gene TRBV2 combines with J gene TRBJ1-5; 7 bases are shared with TRBD1. V lost 4 bases and J lost 3; bases outside the gene matches: 6. CDR1 is SNHLY and CDR2 is FYNNEI in the germline V gene. The CDR3 runs to 15 residues. Full variable domain (outside the CDR3, taken from reference TRBV2 and TRBJ1-5): EPEVTQTPSHQVTQMGQEVILRCVPISNHLYFYWYRQILGQKVEFLVSFYNNEISEKSEIFDDQFSVERPDGSNFTLKIRSTKLEDSAMYFCASSGSRGVNQPQHFGDGTRLSIL.

The V gene is TRBV4-3, the J gene TRBJ2-5; 8 bases map to TRBD1. The V and J ends lost 4 bases and 2 bases, in that order; junction bases with no gene match: 9. Per the germline V gene, CDR1 is LGHNA and CDR2 is YSLEER. The CDR3 consists of 16 residues. CDR3 loop: CASSPGQGRGQETQYF. In nucleotides, the CDR3 is TGCGCCAGCAGCCCAGGACAGGGAAGGGGACAAGAGACCCAGTACTTC.

A single count supports this clone. The J gene is TRBJ1-1, the V gene TRBV7-9; 9 bases align to TRBD1. CDR3 size: 14 residues. V dropped 5 bases and J dropped 4; count of bases not matched to a gene: 5. CDR1 is SEHNR, CDR2 FQNEAQ, per germline (reference sequence). For the CDR3, the DNA is TGTGCCAGCAGCAAGACAGGGGGGGGCACTGAAGCTTTCTTT. It encodes CASSKTGGGTEAFF.

V and J are TRBV2 and TRBJ2-7, with D maybe TRBD1 (5 bases). Germline CDR1 is SNHLY and CDR2 is FYNNEI. This CDR3 contains 12 residues. V dropped 6 bases and J dropped 4 bases, with 10 bases sitting between them. In DNA, the CDR3 is TGTGCCAGCAGCGTACAGGAATACGAGCAGTACTTC. Its translation is CASSVQEYEQYF.

This clone was counted a few times. The chain employs TRBV13 and TRBJ2-1; tentatively, D is TRBD1 (5 bases). V lost 2 bases, J lost 4 bases, and 12 bases lay in between. Germline loops: CDR1 PRHDT, CDR2 FYEKMQ (reference sequence). The CDR3 contains 15 residues. CDR3: CASSLRAGWYNEQFF. The CDR3 DNA reads TGTGCCAGCAGCTTAAGGGCAGGGTGGTACAATGAGCAGTTCTTC.

This chain connects TRBV6-5 to TRBJ2-7; D unresolved. Trimming stripped 6 bases from V and 4 bases from J, with 19 bases between. Germline-derived CDR1 and CDR2 are MNHEY and SVGAGI. The length of the CDR3 is 15 residues. The CDR3 nucleotides read TGTGCCAGCAGCTTATCCCACGCCGACGGTTACGAGCAGTACTTC. Its protein is CASSLSHADGYEQYF.

The chain recombines TRBV4-3 with TRBJ2-1; possible D gene TRBD2, 5 bases. CDR1 is LGHNA, CDR2 YSLEER, per germline. The CDR3 totals 15 residues. Trimming cost V 0 bases and J 5 bases, with 11 bases left between them. CDR3 residues: CASSQDIRGNNEQFF. The CDR3 DNA is TGCGCCAGCAGCCAAGATATACGAGGGAACAATGAGCAGTTCTTC.

J is TRBJ1-1 and V is TRBV2, with a tentative D call TRBD1 (5 bases). The CDR3 consists of 12 residues. Trimming cost V 4 bases and J 6 bases, with 9 bases left between them. Germline-derived CDR1 and CDR2 are SNHLY and FYNNEI. The CDR3 protein is CASSARASEAFF. CDR3 DNA sequence: TGTGCCAGCAGTGCCAGGGCCTCTGAAGCTTTCTTT.

This rearrangement joins TRBV4-1 to TRBJ1-1, with a possible D match to TRBD1 (6 bases). Trimming removed 6 bases at V and 2 bases at J, with 10 bases between. The CDR3 is 13 residues long. Germline V gene data show CDR1 as MGHRA and CDR2 as YSYEKL. The CDR3 spells CASRTRGNTEAFF. DNA of the CDR3: TGCGCCAGCAGGACCAGGGGCAACACTGAAGCTTTCTTT.

The V gene is TRBV2, the J gene TRBJ2-3, with 13 nucleotides matching TRBD2. Germline V gives CDR1 SNHLY, CDR2 FYNNEI. CDR3 size: 16 residues. The V segment lost 5 bases and the J segment 3 bases; nucleotides outside the gene matches: 5. CDR3 protein: CASSLRLAGGTDTQYF. CDR3 bases: TGTGCCAGCAGTCTTCGACTAGCGGGAGGAACAGATACGCAGTATTTT.

The gene calls are TRBV27 and TRBJ2-6; 7 bases line up with TRBD1. The V and J ends lost 5 bases and 4 bases, in that order; junction bases with no gene match: 8. The germline V gene encodes CDR1 MNHEY and CDR2 SMNVEV (reference sequence). This CDR3 is 16 amino acids long. CDR3 nucleotide sequence: TGTGCCAGCAGTACGACAGGGTTTGGCGGGGCCAACGTCCTGACTTTC. This translates into CASSTTGFGGANVLTF.

The chain uses TRBV5-1 and TRBJ2-3, with 7 bases fitting TRBD1. The length of the CDR3 is 15 residues. Trimming took 1 base from V and 1 from J; bases not matched to a gene: 3. Germline values: CDR1 SGHRS, CDR2 YFSETQ. CDR3 sequence reads: CASSLTQGGTDTQYF. The CDR3 DNA sequence: TGCGCCAGCAGCTTGACCCAGGGGGGCACAGATACGCAGTATTTT.